The following is a T cell receptor beta chain sequence with its context. The antigen remains unidentified. The authors ran the immunoSEQ assay, v3.0, at survey level. Sequencing efforts were directed toward about 40,000-55,000 T-cell genomes per sample. Sequenced by immunoSEQ multiplex PCR; TCRdb stores in-frame clones only, minus some. This table has some 29,000 clones, 95% to 98% appearing once. These data come from a study of long-term antiretroviral therapy in people with HIV. Study results and caveats: Relative to transplant donor controls, diversity remained lower despite increasing after ART.

In germline, CDR1 is PRHDT, CDR2 FYEKMQ (reference sequence). Deletions cut 9 bases from V and 5 bases from J, with 19 bases between. The CDR3 is 14 residues long. The chain joins TRBV13 to TRBJ2-5, with D tentatively TRBD2 (6 bases). The clonotype comes from a man aged 30 to 45 with HIV. The specimen comprised unsorted PBMCs, sampled 7.6 years after starting antiretroviral therapy. In nucleotides, the CDR3 is TGTGCCAGGAGCCCCGGGGCGGGAATGGAGACCCAGTACTTC. Translated: CARSPGAGMETQYF.